This T cell receptor beta chain is from a study of blood T cells in healthy people across ages. Notes on the study in general: Naive T cell percentage and TCR beta diversity correlated strongly.

Then a second PCR, running about 6 to 11 cycles, was carried out with a sample-barcoded 5' primer and a J-beta primer mix. TCRdb re-called the 5' RACE reads with MiXCR, one entry per CDR3 protein. Of around 1,500,000 distinct CDR3 sequences in the sample, approximately 40% were seen once. Notes on this clonotype: Its specificity is not known.

Between the trimmed V and J ends, which lost 8 bases and 4 bases, there was a span of 14 bases. Per the germline V gene, CDR1 is MDHEN and CDR2 is SYDVKM. The CDR3 runs to 13 residues. The source material was blood. The origin of this receptor is a woman in her late teens or twenties in good health. The chain combines TRBV28 with TRBJ1-2; D not resolved. Written as DNA, the CDR3 is TGTGCCAGCCGTACTGCAAGGTCCTATGGCTACACCTTC. Protein: CASRTARSYGYTF.